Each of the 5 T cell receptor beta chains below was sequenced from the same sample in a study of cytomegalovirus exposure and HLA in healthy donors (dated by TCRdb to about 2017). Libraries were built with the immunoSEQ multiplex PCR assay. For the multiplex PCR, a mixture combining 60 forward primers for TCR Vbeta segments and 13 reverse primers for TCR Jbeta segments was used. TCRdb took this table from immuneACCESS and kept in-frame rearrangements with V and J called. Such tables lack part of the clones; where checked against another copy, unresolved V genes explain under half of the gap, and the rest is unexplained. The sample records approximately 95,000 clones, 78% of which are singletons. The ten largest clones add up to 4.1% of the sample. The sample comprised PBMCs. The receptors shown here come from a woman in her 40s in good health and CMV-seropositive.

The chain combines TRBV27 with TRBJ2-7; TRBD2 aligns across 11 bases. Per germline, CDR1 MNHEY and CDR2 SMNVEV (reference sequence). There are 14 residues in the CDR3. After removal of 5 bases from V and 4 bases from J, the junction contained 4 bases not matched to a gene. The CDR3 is CASSDTSGSYEQYF. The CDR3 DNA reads TGTGCCAGCAGTGACACTAGCGGGAGTTACGAGCAGTACTTC.

The CDR3 bases are TGTGCCACCAGCAGAGTCAGGACAGGGTCGGACATTCAGTACTTC. Encoded protein: CATSRVRTGSDIQYF. The rearrangement links TRBV15 to TRBJ2-4, with 8 bases identical to TRBD1. After removal of 1 base from V and 8 bases from J, the junction contained 7 bases not matched to a gene. The germline V gene has CDR1 LNHNV and CDR2 YYDKDF (reference sequence). The CDR3 extends over 15 amino acids. Combining the CDR3 with reference TRBV15 and TRBJ2-4 gives the whole variable domain DAMVIQNPRYQVTQFGKPVTLSCSQTLNHNVMYWYQQKSSQAPKLLFHYYDKDFNNEADTPDNFQSRRPNTSFCFLDIRSPGLGDTAMYLCATSRVRTGSDIQYFGAGTRLSVL.

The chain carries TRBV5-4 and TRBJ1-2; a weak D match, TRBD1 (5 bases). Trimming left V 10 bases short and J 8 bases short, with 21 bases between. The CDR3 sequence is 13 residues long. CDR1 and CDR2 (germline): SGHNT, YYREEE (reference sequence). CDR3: CASHFGGGKGYTF. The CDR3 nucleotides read TGTGCCTCCCATTTCGGGGGGGGAAAGGGCTACACCTTC.

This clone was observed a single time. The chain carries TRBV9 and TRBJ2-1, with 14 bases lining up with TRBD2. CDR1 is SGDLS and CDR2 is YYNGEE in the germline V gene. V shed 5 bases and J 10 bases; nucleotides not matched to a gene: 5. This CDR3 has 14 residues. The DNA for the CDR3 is TGTGCCAGCAGGCCGGGACTAGCGGGAGAGGAGCAGTTCTTC. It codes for CASRPGLAGEEQFF. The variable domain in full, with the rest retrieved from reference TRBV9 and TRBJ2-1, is DSGVTQTPKHLITATGQRVTLRCSPRSGDLSVYWYQQSLDQGLQFLIQYYNGEERAKGNILERFSAQQFPDLHSELNLSSLELGDSALYFCASRPGLAGEEQFFGPGTRLTVL.

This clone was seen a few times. CDR3 nucleotides: TGCAGCGTGTCCGGGACTAGCGGGGATCGAACAGATACGCAGTATTTT. Translating gives CSVSGTSGDRTDTQYF. This chain uses TRBV29-1 with TRBJ2-3, with 13 bases aligning to TRBD2. Trimming cost V 6 bases and J 3 bases; bases outside gene matches: 9. Germline V gene data show CDR1 as SQVTM and CDR2 as ANQGSEA. The CDR3 extends over 16 amino acids.